Listed below are T cell receptor beta chains from one sample, sequenced in a study of blood T cell repertoires in COVID-19. Sequencing was performed with immunoSEQ multiplex PCR; in TCRdb, only in-frame clones are kept and a portion is missing. The repertoire holds more than 150,000 clones, with roughly 84% as singletons. The specimen sequenced was PBMCs or T cells enriched from blood (not recorded which). These receptors originate from a woman aged 50 to 60 who had recovered from COVID-19. The conserved cysteine and the conserved F or W are not part of the CDR3 here. Rows give clone size only sometimes, using once, few, many, or a class for an expanded clone.

J | V | size | CDR3
TRBJ1-1 | TRBV7-8 | . | ASSPRGQGGPGNTEAF
TRBJ1-1 | TRBV18 | . | ASSREMNTEAF
TRBJ2-2 | TRBV5-1 | . | ASSLVPAGVTGELF
TRBJ2-1 | TRBV5-8 | once | ASSFGTRYLEQF
TRBJ2-1 | TRBV5-1 | . | ASSLTSGSPNEQF
TRBJ2-3 | TRBV7-9 | . | ASSLPPGQGADTQY
TRBJ2-1 | TRBV27 | . | ASSLSPGGVLGNEQF
TRBJ1-3 | TRBV6-6 | . | ASSPLRRRSSGNTIY
TRBJ1-2 | TRBV2 | . | ASRDTVYGYT
TRBJ2-1 | TRBV7-2 | . | ASSLGVGGSYNEQF
TRBJ1-2 | TRBV12-3/TRBV12-4 | once | ASSLGTVYGYT
TRBJ2-1 | TRBV18 | . | ASSQDRGSQF
TRBJ2-1 | TRBV27 | . | ASKNTGTGNYNEQF
TRBJ2-2 | TRBV7-9 | . | ASSLGTSGRRNTGELF
TRBJ1-1 | TRBV7-8 | . | ASSLVRGNTEAF
TRBJ2-7 | TRBV5-8 | once | ASTGAGLANYEQY
TRBJ1-2 | TRBV28 | . | ASNSRGGPYGYT
TRBJ2-3 | TRBV7-9 | . | ASSLAGRNTDTQY
TRBJ2-1 | TRBV5-4 | . | ASSLPGGANEQF
TRBJ2-7 | TRBV29-1 | . | SVGQGASEQY
TRBJ2-2 | TRBV20-1 | . | SASRPTSRRTGELF
TRBJ2-3 | TRBV3-1/TRBV3-2 | once | ASSQAGGPDTQY
TRBJ2-3 | TRBV29-1 | . | SAATIEQGTQY
TRBJ1-3 | TRBV7-9 | . | ASSFEGARGNTIY
TRBJ2-7 | TRBV18 | . | ASSPTSGTGSYEQY
TRBJ2-7 | TRBV27 | . | ASSLSVRSYEQY